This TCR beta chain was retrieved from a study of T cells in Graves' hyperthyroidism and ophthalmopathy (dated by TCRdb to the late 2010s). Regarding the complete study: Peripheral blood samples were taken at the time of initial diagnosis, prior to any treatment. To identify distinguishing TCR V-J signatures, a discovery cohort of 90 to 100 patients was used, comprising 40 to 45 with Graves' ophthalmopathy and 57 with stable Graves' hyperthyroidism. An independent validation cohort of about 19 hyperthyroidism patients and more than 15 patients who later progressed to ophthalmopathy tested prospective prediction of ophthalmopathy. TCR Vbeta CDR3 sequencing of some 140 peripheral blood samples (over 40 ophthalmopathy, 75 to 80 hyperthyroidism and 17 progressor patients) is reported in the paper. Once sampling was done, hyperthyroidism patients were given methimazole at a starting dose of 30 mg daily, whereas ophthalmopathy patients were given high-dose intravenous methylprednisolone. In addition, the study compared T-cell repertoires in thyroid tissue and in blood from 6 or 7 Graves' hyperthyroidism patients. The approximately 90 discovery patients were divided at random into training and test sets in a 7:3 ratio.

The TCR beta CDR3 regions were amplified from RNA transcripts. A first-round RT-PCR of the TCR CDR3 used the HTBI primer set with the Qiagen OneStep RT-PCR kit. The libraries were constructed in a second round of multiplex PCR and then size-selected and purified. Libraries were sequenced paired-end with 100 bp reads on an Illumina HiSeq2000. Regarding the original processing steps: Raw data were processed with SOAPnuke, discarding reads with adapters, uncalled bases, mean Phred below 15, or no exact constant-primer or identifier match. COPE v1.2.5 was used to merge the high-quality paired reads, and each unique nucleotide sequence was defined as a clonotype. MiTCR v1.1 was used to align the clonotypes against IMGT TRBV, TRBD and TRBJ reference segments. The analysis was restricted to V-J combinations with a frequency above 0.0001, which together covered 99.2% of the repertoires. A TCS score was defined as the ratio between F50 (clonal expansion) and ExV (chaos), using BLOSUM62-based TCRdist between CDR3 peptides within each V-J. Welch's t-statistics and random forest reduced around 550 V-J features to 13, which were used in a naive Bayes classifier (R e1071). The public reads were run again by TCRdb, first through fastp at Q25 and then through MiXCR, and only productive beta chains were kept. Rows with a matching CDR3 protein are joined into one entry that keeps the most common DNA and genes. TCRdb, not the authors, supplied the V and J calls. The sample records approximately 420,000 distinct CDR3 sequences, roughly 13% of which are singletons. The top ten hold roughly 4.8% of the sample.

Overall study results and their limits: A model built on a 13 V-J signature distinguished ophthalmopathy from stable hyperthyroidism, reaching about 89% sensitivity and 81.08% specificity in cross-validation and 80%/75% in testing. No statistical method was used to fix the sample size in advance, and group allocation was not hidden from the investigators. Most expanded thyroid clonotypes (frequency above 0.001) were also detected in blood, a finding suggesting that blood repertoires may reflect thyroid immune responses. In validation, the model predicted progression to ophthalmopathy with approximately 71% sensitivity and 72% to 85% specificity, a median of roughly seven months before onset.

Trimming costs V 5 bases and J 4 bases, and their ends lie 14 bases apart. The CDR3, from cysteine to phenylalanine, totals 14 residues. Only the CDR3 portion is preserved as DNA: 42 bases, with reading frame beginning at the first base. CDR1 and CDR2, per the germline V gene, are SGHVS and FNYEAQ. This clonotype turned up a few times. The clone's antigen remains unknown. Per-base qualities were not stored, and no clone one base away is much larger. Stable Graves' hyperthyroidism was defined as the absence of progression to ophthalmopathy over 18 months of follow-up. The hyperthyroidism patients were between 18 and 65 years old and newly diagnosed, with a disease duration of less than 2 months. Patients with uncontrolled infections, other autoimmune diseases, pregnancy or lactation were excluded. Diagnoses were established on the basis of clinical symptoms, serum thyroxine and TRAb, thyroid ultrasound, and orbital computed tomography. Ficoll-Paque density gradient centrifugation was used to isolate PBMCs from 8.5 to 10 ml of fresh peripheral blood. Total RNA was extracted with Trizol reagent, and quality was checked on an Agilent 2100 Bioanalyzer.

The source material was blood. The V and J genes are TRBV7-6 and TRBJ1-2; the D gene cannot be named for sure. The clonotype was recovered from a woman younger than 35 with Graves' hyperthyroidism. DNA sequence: TGTGCCAGCAGCCCCCGACACGACCCCTATGGCTACACCTTC. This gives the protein CASSPRHDPYGYTF.